A selection of T cell receptor beta chains follows, all from one sample in a study of vaccination and CD4 T cells after COVID-19. TCRdb recomputed calls from the PCR reads with MiXCR, one row per CDR3 protein. The repertoire holds about 12,000 distinct CDR3 sequences, with around half as singletons. Their recognized antigens are unknown. Sequenced input: CD4+ T cells from blood, cultured in vitro. The receptors derive from a human donor who had recovered from COVID-19. The CDR3 runs from the conserved cysteine through the conserved F or W. Each record gives: CDR3 length, D gene, clone size, J gene, V gene, CDR3 DNA, CDR3 protein. The D gene is left open where the match is weak. Only part of the rows carry a size: once, few, many, or a class if the clone is expanded.

17	.	.	TRBJ1-1	TRBV6-5	TGTGCCAGCAGTTATTTTTACAGGGAGGGTGCGAACACTGAAGCTTTCTTT	CASSYFYREGANTEAFF
13	.	.	TRBJ2-2	TRBV7-8	TGTGCCAGCAGGGACCTGGACACCGGGGAGCTGTTTTTT	CASRDLDTGELFF
18	TRBD2	few	TRBJ2-3	TRBV6-2/TRBV6-3	TGTGCCAGCAGTTACCCGCCCCTAGCGGGAGGGTTCTCAGATACGCAGTATTTT	CASSYPPLAGGFSDTQYF
15	.	.	TRBJ1-4	TRBV5-1	TGCGCCAGCAGCTTGGCTTGGCAGCCGAATGAAAAACTGTTTTTT	CASSLAWQPNEKLFF
14	.	.	TRBJ2-3	TRBV29-1	TGCAGCGTTGTTGGGGTGGGGCGCACAGATACGCAGTATTTT	CSVVGVGRTDTQYF
16	.	few	TRBJ2-3	TRBV6-2/TRBV6-3	TGTGCCAGCAGTTACTCGCTTAGGCAAGGCACAGATACGCAGTATTTT	CASSYSLRQGTDTQYF
15	.	.	TRBJ2-3	TRBV11-2	TGTGCCAGCAGCTCGGTTGGGACAAGCACAGATACGCAGTATTTT	CASSSVGTSTDTQYF
14	.	few	TRBJ2-2	TRBV20-1	TGCAGTGCTAGAGTGGGAGGAAACACCGGGGAGCTGTTTTTT	CSARVGGNTGELFF
14	TRBD1	.	TRBJ1-3	TRBV20-1	TGCAGTGCCACCCAGGGGGTCTCTGGAAACACCATATATTTT	CSATQGVSGNTIYF
14	.	.	TRBJ1-2	TRBV7-3	TGTGCCAGCAGCTTATTTACTTGGAACTATGGCTACACCTTC	CASSLFTWNYGYTF
16	TRBD1	few	TRBJ2-2	TRBV24-1	TGTGCCACCAGCGAAGCGGGACAGGGAAGGACCGGGGAGCTGTTTTTT	CATSEAGQGRTGELFF
14	.	few	TRBJ2-3	TRBV27	TGTGCCAGCAGTTTCGTGGGGGCGCGGGATACGCAGTATTTT	CASSFVGARDTQYF
12	.	.	TRBJ2-7	TRBV5-1	TGCGCCAGCAGCTTGACAGGGAGGGAGCAGTACTTC	CASSLTGREQYF
15	TRBD1	.	TRBJ1-5	TRBV15	TGTGCCACCAGCAGAGTTGGGGACAGTTCTCAGCCCCAGCATTTT	CATSRVGDSSQPQHF
17	.	few	TRBJ2-5	TRBV6-5	TGTGCCAGCAGTTACTCGACCGATAACCTTGACAAAGAGACCCAGTACTTC	CASSYSTDNLDKETQYF
15	TRBD1	.	TRBJ2-7	TRBV7-8	TGTGCCAGCAGCACCGGTCACAGGGGGCCCTACGAGCAGTACTTC	CASSTGHRGPYEQYF
13	.	.	TRBJ1-1	TRBV6-1	TGTGCCAGCAAGAGAGGACCAAACACTGAAGCTTTCTTT	CASKRGPNTEAFF
15	.	.	TRBJ1-1	TRBV10-3	TGTGCCATCAGTACCGGGACAAATACGAACACTGAAGCTTTCTTT	CAISTGTNTNTEAFF
16	.	once	TRBJ1-5	TRBV28	TGTGCCAGCAGTCCCTTGATGGGTGCTGATGGGCAGCCCCAGCATTTT	CASSPLMGADGQPQHF
14	TRBD2	few	TRBJ2-1	TRBV20-1	TGCAGTGCTAGAGACCGGCTAGCGGCCAATGAGCAGTTCTTC	CSARDRLAANEQFF
17	TRBD2	.	TRBJ2-5	TRBV7-4	TGTGCCAGCAGCTTAGTTAGGTGGCTAGCGGGAAGGAAGACCCAGTACTTC	CASSLVRWLAGRKTQYF
15	TRBD2	.	TRBJ2-1	TRBV6-1	TGTGCCAGCAGTGCCGGACTAGCGGGGGCCAATGAGCAGTTCTTC	CASSAGLAGANEQFF
13	.	.	TRBJ2-7	TRBV12-3/TRBV12-4	TGTGCCAGCAGTTTCGGAAGGGCGTACGAGCAGTACTTC	CASSFGRAYEQYF
14	.	few	TRBJ1-6	TRBV10-3	TGTGCCATCCAAGAAGGACGGATTAATTCACCCCTCCACTTT	CAIQEGRINSPLHF
12	.	few	TRBJ2-7	TRBV28	TGTGCCAGCAGCTCACCCCCCCCCGAGCAGTACTTC	CASSSPPPEQYF
14	TRBD2	.	TRBJ2-5	TRBV28	TGTGCCAGCAGTACCCCGGGACTAGACGAGACCCAGTACTTC	CASSTPGLDETQYF
15	.	.	TRBJ1-1	TRBV28	TGTGCCAGCAGTGGGTTAGTAAGAACAGACACTGAAGCTTTCTTT	CASSGLVRTDTEAFF
13	.	medium-sized	TRBJ1-2	TRBV28	TGTGCCAGCAGCCTCCCCAACAGGGTCGGCTACACCTTC	CASSLPNRVGYTF
12	.	once	TRBJ1-2	TRBV7-2	TGTGCCAGCAGCCCTACAGGGTTGGGCTACACCTTC	CASSPTGLGYTF
13	TRBD1	.	TRBJ2-2	TRBV20-1	TGCACCGCGGACAGGGGGGGCACCGGGGAGCTGTTTTTT	CTADRGGTGELFF
17	TRBD1	.	TRBJ2-1	TRBV5-4	TGTGCCAGCAGCTTCGGCCTGGACAGGAACTCCTACAATGAGCAGTTCTTC	CASSFGLDRNSYNEQFF
17	.	.	TRBJ2-6	TRBV7-3	TGTGCCAGCAGCTTAATAGGAGGGGCCTCTGGGGCCAACGTCCTGACTTTC	CASSLIGGASGANVLTF
18	TRBD2	.	TRBJ2-7	TRBV20-1	TGCAGTGCTAGAGACTTAGGGACTAGCGGGAGTACGACCTACGAGCAGTACTTC	CSARDLGTSGSTTYEQYF
17	.	.	TRBJ2-5	TRBV5-6	TGTGCCAGCAGCTTGGGCCGGACCCGGGGTCGCCAAGAGACCCAGTACTTC	CASSLGRTRGRQETQYF
15	.	.	TRBJ1-1	TRBV12-3/TRBV12-4	TGTGCCAGCAGTTTAGGGGGTCGTAGGAACACTGAAGCTTTCTTT	CASSLGGRRNTEAFF
13	.	few	TRBJ2-7	TRBV6-2/TRBV6-3	TGTGTCAGTCGTCAGAGTGGGGGCTACGAGCAGTACTTC	CVSRQSGGYEQYF
14	.	.	TRBJ2-1	TRBV20-1	TGCAGTGCTAGAGTACGCCTAAAATACAATGAGCAGTTCTTC	CSARVRLKYNEQFF
15	TRBD2	.	TRBJ2-5	TRBV11-3	TGTGCCAGCAGCAAACGAGCGGGGAGCCAAGAGACCCAGTACTTC	CASSKRAGSQETQYF
11	.	.	TRBJ2-1	TRBV12-3/TRBV12-4	TGTGCCAGCAGTTCCACCACCGAGCAGTTCTTC	CASSSTTEQFF
15	.	.	TRBJ1-1	TRBV15	TGTGCCACCAGCAGAGATTCTCGGGTGGGCACTGAAGCTTTCTTT	CATSRDSRVGTEAFF
14	TRBD1	few	TRBJ2-2	TRBV20-1	TGCAGTGCTAGAGAGGACAGGGGAGGCGGGGAGCTGTTTTTT	CSAREDRGGGELFF
13	.	.	TRBJ1-5	TRBV10-3	TGTGCCATCAGGTCCGACCTGAATCAGCCCCAGCATTTT	CAIRSDLNQPQHF
14	TRBD2	once	TRBJ2-1	TRBV20-1	TGCAGTGCTAGTAGGAGCGGGGACTACAATGAGCAGTTCTTC	CSASRSGDYNEQFF
14	TRBD2	.	TRBJ2-7	TRBV27	TGTGCCAGCAGGGGGACTAGCGGGACCTACGAGCAGTACTTC	CASRGTSGTYEQYF